A selection of T cell receptor beta chains follows, all from one sample in a study of T-cell memory formation after mild COVID-19. One entry per CDR3 protein results from TCRdb running MiXCR on the 5' RACE reads. The sample contains a few hundred thousand distinct CDR3 sequences, over 20% of which appear only once. Sequencing input: PBMCs or a T cell subset sorted from them (not recorded which). Source of these receptors: an adult woman who had mild COVID-19 (a few samples of this study predate the infection). Cell type and time point are not known. CDR3s include the opening cysteine and the closing phenylalanine or tryptophan. The D gene is left open where the match is weak. Clone size, where shown, is once, few, many, or a class for clones that have expanded.

cdr3_aa: CASSQDPRGARDTQYF; cdr3_nt: TGCGCCAGCAGCCAAGACCCCAGGGGGGCTAGAGATACGCAGTATTTT; clone_size: few; v_call: TRBV4-1; d_call: .; j_call: TRBJ2-3
cdr3_aa: CASSRGQGDDEQFF; cdr3_nt: TGTGCCAGCAGTAGGGGACAGGGTGACGATGAGCAGTTCTTC; clone_size: .; v_call: TRBV7-9; d_call: TRBD1; j_call: TRBJ2-1
cdr3_aa: CASSQEEDLGNQPQHF; cdr3_nt: TGCGCCAGCAGCCAAGAAGAGGACTTGGGCAATCAGCCCCAGCATTTT; clone_size: .; v_call: TRBV4-1; d_call: .; j_call: TRBJ1-5
cdr3_aa: CASSLATSGEVGAEQYF; cdr3_nt: TGTGCCAGCAGCTTAGCGACTAGCGGGGAGGTGGGCGCCGAGCAGTACTTC; clone_size: .; v_call: TRBV7-9; d_call: TRBD2; j_call: TRBJ2-7
cdr3_aa: CASSQNYLAGGPYNEQFF; cdr3_nt: TGTGCCAGCAGCCAAAATTATTTAGCGGGGGGACCATACAATGAGCAGTTCTTC; clone_size: .; v_call: TRBV4-2; d_call: TRBD2; j_call: TRBJ2-1
cdr3_aa: CASSLVSMNTEAFF; cdr3_nt: TGTGCCAGCAGCCTTGTTTCCATGAACACTGAAGCTTTCTTT; clone_size: .; v_call: TRBV14; d_call: .; j_call: TRBJ1-1
cdr3_aa: CASSRGAGDTYEQYF; cdr3_nt: TGTGCCAGCAGCCGCGGGGCGGGGGACACCTACGAGCAGTACTTC; clone_size: .; v_call: TRBV6-5; d_call: .; j_call: TRBJ2-7
cdr3_aa: CASSLILSSTDTQYF; cdr3_nt: TGTGCCAGCAGCTTAATTTTAAGCAGCACAGATACGCAGTATTTT; clone_size: .; v_call: TRBV7-6; d_call: .; j_call: TRBJ2-3
cdr3_aa: CASSASPDREGDNQPQHF; cdr3_nt: TGTGCCAGCAGTGCCTCCCCGGACAGGGAAGGAGACAATCAGCCCCAGCATTTT; clone_size: .; v_call: TRBV12-3/TRBV12-4; d_call: TRBD1; j_call: TRBJ1-5
cdr3_aa: CASSAYGPSYSYEQYF; cdr3_nt: TGTGCCAGCAGCGCCTACGGACCGTCCTACTCCTACGAGCAGTACTTC; clone_size: few; v_call: TRBV9; d_call: .; j_call: TRBJ2-7
cdr3_aa: CSARKGQDISYEQYF; cdr3_nt: TGCAGTGCTAGGAAAGGACAGGATATCTCCTACGAGCAGTACTTC; clone_size: few; v_call: TRBV20-1; d_call: TRBD1; j_call: TRBJ2-7
cdr3_aa: CASSYNLGNEQFF; cdr3_nt: TGTGCCAGCAGCTACAACTTGGGCAATGAGCAGTTCTTC; clone_size: .; v_call: TRBV7-6; d_call: .; j_call: TRBJ2-1
cdr3_aa: CASTPGQPANTGELFF; cdr3_nt: TGCGCCAGCACCCCAGGACAGCCAGCGAACACCGGGGAGCTGTTTTTT; clone_size: few; v_call: TRBV5-1; d_call: .; j_call: TRBJ2-2
cdr3_aa: CASAKTSGTSTDTQYF; cdr3_nt: TGTGCCAGCGCAAAGACTAGCGGGACAAGCACAGATACGCAGTATTTT; clone_size: .; v_call: TRBV6-4; d_call: TRBD2; j_call: TRBJ2-3
cdr3_aa: CASSQESFSPLHF; cdr3_nt: TGTGCCAGCAGCCAGGAATCCTTTTCACCCCTCCACTTT; clone_size: few; v_call: TRBV3-1; d_call: .; j_call: TRBJ1-6
cdr3_aa: CASSLGGTETANTIYF; cdr3_nt: TGCGCCAGCAGCTTGGGGGGTACTGAGACGGCGAACACCATATATTTT; clone_size: .; v_call: TRBV5-1; d_call: .; j_call: TRBJ1-3
cdr3_aa: CASSQRRETQYF; cdr3_nt: TGTGCCAGCAGCCAGCGACGGGAGACCCAGTACTTC; clone_size: few; v_call: TRBV3-1; d_call: .; j_call: TRBJ2-5
cdr3_aa: CASSRLSYSTEEAFF; cdr3_nt: TGCGCCAGCAGCCGCCTCTCCTACTCGACGGAAGAAGCTTTCTTT; clone_size: .; v_call: TRBV5-1; d_call: .; j_call: TRBJ1-1
cdr3_aa: CSVATGYNEQYF; cdr3_nt: TGCAGTGTTGCGACAGGGTACAACGAGCAGTACTTC; clone_size: .; v_call: TRBV20-1; d_call: TRBD1; j_call: TRBJ2-7
cdr3_aa: CSARRGVDRGTEAFF; cdr3_nt: TGCAGTGCTAGACGGGGAGTCGACAGGGGTACTGAAGCTTTCTTT; clone_size: .; v_call: TRBV20-1; d_call: TRBD1; j_call: TRBJ1-1
cdr3_aa: CASSPFVGGTEAFF; cdr3_nt: TGTGCCAGCAGCCCTTTTGTTGGAGGGACTGAAGCTTTCTTT; clone_size: .; v_call: TRBV19; d_call: .; j_call: TRBJ1-1
cdr3_aa: CASRDEENQPQHF; cdr3_nt: TGTGCCAGCAGAGACGAAGAAAATCAGCCCCAGCATTTT; clone_size: few; v_call: TRBV6-5; d_call: .; j_call: TRBJ1-5
cdr3_aa: CASSMRGDAKNIQYF; cdr3_nt: TGTGCCAGTAGTATGCGGGGGGACGCCAAAAACATTCAGTACTTC; clone_size: few; v_call: TRBV19; d_call: TRBD2; j_call: TRBJ2-4
cdr3_aa: CASSPRQNFNQPQHF; cdr3_nt: TGTGCCAGCTCACCACGACAAAACTTCAATCAGCCCCAGCATTTT; clone_size: .; v_call: TRBV18; d_call: .; j_call: TRBJ1-5
cdr3_aa: CASSQDPSGRSGELFF; cdr3_nt: TGCGCCAGCAGCCAAGATCCTAGCGGGAGATCCGGGGAGCTGTTTTTT; clone_size: .; v_call: TRBV4-3; d_call: TRBD2; j_call: TRBJ2-2
cdr3_aa: CASSPPLAGGYNEQFF; cdr3_nt: TGCGCCAGCAGCCCCCCCCTAGCGGGGGGTTACAATGAGCAGTTCTTC; clone_size: .; v_call: TRBV5-1; d_call: TRBD2; j_call: TRBJ2-1
cdr3_aa: CASSLDWGAKLARNEQYF; cdr3_nt: TGTGCCAGCAGCCTGGACTGGGGGGCGAAACTAGCGAGAAACGAGCAGTACTTC; clone_size: .; v_call: TRBV7-8; d_call: .; j_call: TRBJ2-7
cdr3_aa: CASSPSQGTKNIQYF; cdr3_nt: TGTGCCAGCAGCCCTTCGCAGGGAACCAAAAACATTCAGTACTTC; clone_size: .; v_call: TRBV7-9; d_call: .; j_call: TRBJ2-4
cdr3_aa: CATSDGSFYGQYF; cdr3_nt: TGTGCCACCAGTGATGGTTCCTTCTACGGGCAGTACTTC; clone_size: few; v_call: TRBV24-1; d_call: .; j_call: TRBJ2-7
cdr3_aa: CASSLVTVMNTEAFF; cdr3_nt: TGTGCCAGCAGCTTGGTTACGGTCATGAACACTGAAGCTTTCTTT; clone_size: .; v_call: TRBV5-4; d_call: .; j_call: TRBJ1-1
cdr3_aa: CASSPPKGTEAFF; cdr3_nt: TGCGCCAGCAGCCCACCCAAGGGTACTGAAGCTTTCTTT; clone_size: .; v_call: TRBV5-1; d_call: .; j_call: TRBJ1-1
cdr3_aa: CASSLGPGPGYGYTF; cdr3_nt: TGCGCCAGCAGCCTAGGTCCAGGGCCCGGTTATGGCTACACCTTC; clone_size: few; v_call: TRBV4-3; d_call: .; j_call: TRBJ1-2
cdr3_aa: CSAIRGSVFTDTQYF; cdr3_nt: TGCAGTGCTATCAGGGGTAGCGTCTTCACAGATACGCAGTATTTT; clone_size: .; v_call: TRBV20-1; d_call: .; j_call: TRBJ2-3
cdr3_aa: CASKNSPSTDTQYF; cdr3_nt: TGTGCCAGTAAGAACTCGCCTAGCACAGATACGCAGTATTTT; clone_size: few; v_call: TRBV19; d_call: .; j_call: TRBJ2-3
cdr3_aa: CASSPAVAGITDTQYF; cdr3_nt: TGTGCCAGCAGCCCCGCGGTAGCGGGGATCACAGATACGCAGTATTTT; clone_size: few; v_call: TRBV6-5; d_call: TRBD2; j_call: TRBJ2-3
cdr3_aa: CASSPGKGGGFF; cdr3_nt: TGTGCCAGCAGCCCGGGGAAGGGCGGGGGGTTCTTC; clone_size: few; v_call: TRBV11-2; d_call: TRBD2; j_call: TRBJ2-1
cdr3_aa: CASSLTGTATYEQYF; cdr3_nt: TGTGCCAGCAGTTTAACCGGGACGGCTACCTACGAGCAGTACTTC; clone_size: .; v_call: TRBV12-3/TRBV12-4; d_call: .; j_call: TRBJ2-7
cdr3_aa: CASSFGRDSYEQYF; cdr3_nt: TGTGCCAGCAGTTTTGGCAGAGATTCCTACGAGCAGTACTTC; clone_size: few; v_call: TRBV12-3/TRBV12-4; d_call: .; j_call: TRBJ2-7
cdr3_aa: CASSLAGTGRETQYF; cdr3_nt: TGTGCCAGCAGTTTAGCGGGGACAGGGAGGGAGACCCAGTACTTC; clone_size: .; v_call: TRBV12-3/TRBV12-4; d_call: TRBD1; j_call: TRBJ2-5
cdr3_aa: CASSRSGGEDTQYF; cdr3_nt: TGCGCCAGCAGCCGTAGCGGGGGTGAGGATACGCAGTATTTT; clone_size: few; v_call: TRBV4-3; d_call: TRBD2; j_call: TRBJ2-3
cdr3_aa: CASSPRGPTNTQYF; cdr3_nt: TGTGCCAGCAGCCCTCGGGGACCTACGAATACGCAGTATTTT; clone_size: few; v_call: TRBV6-5; d_call: .; j_call: TRBJ2-3
cdr3_aa: CASSPGQSGYTF; cdr3_nt: TGTGCCAGCTCACCAGGACAGTCTGGCTACACCTTC; clone_size: .; v_call: TRBV18; d_call: .; j_call: TRBJ1-2
cdr3_aa: CAISNSVIYGYTF; cdr3_nt: TGTGCCATCAGTAACTCAGTCATTTATGGCTACACCTTC; clone_size: .; v_call: TRBV10-3; d_call: .; j_call: TRBJ1-2
cdr3_aa: CASSPRTRGTGELFF; cdr3_nt: TGTGCCAGCAGCCCCCGGACTAGGGGCACCGGGGAGCTGTTTTTT; clone_size: .; v_call: TRBV7-2; d_call: TRBD2; j_call: TRBJ2-2
cdr3_aa: CASSEAYPQGSYEQYF; cdr3_nt: TGTGCCAGCAGTGAAGCGTATCCTCAGGGATCCTACGAGCAGTACTTC; clone_size: .; v_call: TRBV2; d_call: .; j_call: TRBJ2-7
cdr3_aa: CASSATRTGEETQYF; cdr3_nt: TGTGCCAGCAGCGCCACCAGGACAGGGGAAGAGACCCAGTACTTC; clone_size: .; v_call: TRBV7-8; d_call: TRBD1; j_call: TRBJ2-5
cdr3_aa: CSVGQVGSTGELFF; cdr3_nt: TGCAGCGTTGGGCAGGTAGGGTCTACCGGGGAGCTGTTTTTT; clone_size: .; v_call: TRBV29-1; d_call: .; j_call: TRBJ2-2
cdr3_aa: CASSDAGPRLGETQYF; cdr3_nt: TGTGCCAGCAGTGACGCGGGCCCCCGGCTAGGGGAGACCCAGTACTTC; clone_size: few; v_call: TRBV6-5; d_call: .; j_call: TRBJ2-5
cdr3_aa: CATSDDREHTDTQYF; cdr3_nt: TGTGCCACCAGTGACGACAGGGAACACACAGATACGCAGTATTTT; clone_size: few; v_call: TRBV24-1; d_call: TRBD1; j_call: TRBJ2-3
cdr3_aa: CAWTRARGETQYF; cdr3_nt: TGTGCCTGGACTCGGGCGAGGGGAGAGACCCAGTACTTC; clone_size: .; v_call: TRBV30; d_call: .; j_call: TRBJ2-5
cdr3_aa: CASSLGTSGSFYEQYF; cdr3_nt: TGCGCCAGCAGCCTCGGGACTAGCGGGAGTTTCTACGAGCAGTACTTC; clone_size: few; v_call: TRBV5-1; d_call: TRBD2; j_call: TRBJ2-7
cdr3_aa: CSARPGTGRSDTQYF; cdr3_nt: TGCAGTGCTAGGCCCGGGACAGGAAGGTCAGATACGCAGTATTTT; clone_size: many; v_call: TRBV20-1; d_call: TRBD1; j_call: TRBJ2-3